These 30 T cell receptor beta chains originate from one sample sequenced in a study of blood T cell repertoires in COVID-19. Measured with immunoSEQ multiplex PCR; TCRdb has only the in-frame clones, and not every one. This table has over 75,000 clones, roughly 79% appearing once. Source material: peripheral blood. Receptors originate from a human donor in a cohort sampled during active COVID-19.

The V gene is TRBV7-4, the J gene TRBJ2-7; TRBD2 matches at 7 bases. Unmatched junction bases numbered 13, after V lost 5 bases and J lost 3 bases. CDR1 is SGHVT and CDR2 is SQSDAQ in the germline V gene. The CDR3 has 16 residues. The chain's CDR3 is CASSPAKMTSNYEQYV. CDR3 in DNA: TGTGCCAGCAGCCCAGCCAAGATGACTAGCAACTACGAGCAGTACGTC.

The chain has TRBV25-1 and TRBJ1-6; 7 nucleotides agree with TRBD1. This CDR3 has 17 amino acids. Germline CDR1 is MGHDK and CDR2 is SYGVNS. The ends lost 5 bases at V and 9 bases at J; junction bases unmatched: 16. This CDR3 reads CASSIKTRGRTISPLHF. The CDR3 nucleotides are TGTGCCAGCAGTATAAAGACTAGGGGGCGCACGATTTCACCCCTCCACTTT.

The rearrangement joins TRBV6-2 or TRBV6-3 to TRBJ2-7, with 10 positions matching TRBD2. Germline V gene lookup returns CDR1 MNHEY and CDR2 SVGEGT. V lost 2 bases, J lost 1 base, and 8 bases stayed unmatched. The CDR3 runs to 17 residues. CDR3 nucleotide sequence: TGTGCCAGCAGTTACCTCGCCTTAGCGGGAGGTTCCTACGAGCAGTACGTC. Protein sequence: CASSYLALAGGSYEQYV.

This clone was found once. The chain couples TRBV11-2 to TRBJ2-5; D is undetermined. Deletions cut 2 bases from V and 1 base from J, with 11 bases between. This CDR3 has 15 residues. The V gene's germline CDR1 is SGHAT and CDR2 FQNNGV. The CDR3: CASSLYRTTQETQYF. The CDR3, as DNA: TGTGCCAGCAGCTTATACAGAACCACCCAAGAGACCCAGTACTTC.

This sequence joins TRBV24-1 and TRBJ2-1; 8 bases agree with TRBD1. The CDR3 runs 16 residues. The germline V gene encodes CDR1 KGHDR and CDR2 SFDVKD. The junction had 10 bases not matched to a gene; V was cut back by 5 bases and J by 5 bases. The CDR3 loop is CATSAPFWTGNNEQFF. The CDR3 bases are TGTGCCACCAGTGCCCCGTTTTGGACAGGGAACAATGAGCAGTTCTTC.

Concerning this clone itself: Germline and junction disagree at one end, which may indicate a read error. V usage is TRBV6-5 and J usage is TRBJ1-6, with TRBD1 matching over 8 bases. The CDR3 has 14 amino acids. CDR1 and CDR2 from the germline V gene are MNHEY and SVGAGI. The CDR3 nucleotides read TGCGCCTCTTTTTCGACAGGGGTTAATTCACCCCTCCACTTT. The encoded protein is CASFSTGVNSPLHF.

This sequence joins TRBV10-3 and TRBJ2-1, with D perhaps TRBD1 (6 bases). The CDR3 contains 17 residues. Germline CDR1 and CDR2: ENHRY and SYGVKD. Between the trimmed V and J ends, which lost 2 bases and 0 bases, there was a span of 14 bases. The CDR3 sequence: CAISEKPPGDSYNEQFF. CDR3 sequence (DNA): TGTGCCATCAGTGAGAAGCCCCCAGGGGACTCCTACAATGAGCAGTTCTTC.

The rearrangement uses TRBV12-3 or TRBV12-4 and TRBJ1-2; D not certain. V dropped 4 bases and J dropped 4 bases, with 10 bases sitting between them. CDR3 length: 13 residues. The CDR3 DNA sequence: TGTGCCAGCAGTTCTTCCGGACTCTATGGCTACACCTTC. Its protein is CASSSSGLYGYTF.

The chain links TRBV5-8 to TRBJ2-6; D is possibly TRBD1 (6 bases). V shed 5 bases and J shed 1 base, with 13 bases lying between them. The CDR3 spans 16 residues. CDR1 is SGHTS, CDR2 YDEGEE, per germline. The CDR3 is CASSSKTGSGANVLTF. The CDR3 nucleotides read TGTGCCAGCAGTTCTAAAACAGGGTCTGGGGCCAACGTCCTGACTTTC.

This clone showed up just a few times. The chain links TRBV5-1 to TRBJ2-5; 9 bases match TRBD1. CDR3 length: 16 residues. V gave up 0 bases and J gave up 1 base; unmatched junction bases: 4. Germline V gene sequence: CDR1 SGHRS, CDR2 YFSETQ. The CDR3 DNA sequence: TGCGCCAGCAGCTTGGTTGGGACAGGGTTCCAAGAGACCCAGTACTTC. This codes for CASSLVGTGFQETQYF.

This sequence joins TRBV7-9 and TRBJ2-5; D is possibly TRBD2 (7 bases). With 5 bases removed from V and 5 bases from J, the gap between germline ends came to 21 bases. Germline V gene lookup returns CDR1 SEHNR and CDR2 FQNEAQ (reference sequence). The CDR3 covers 16 residues. The CDR3: CASSNFYGGPGETQYF. CDR3 coding DNA: TGTGCCAGCAGCAACTTTTACGGGGGGCCGGGGGAGACCCAGTACTTC.

The rearrangement links TRBV7-6 to TRBJ2-7; 9 bases are shared with TRBD1. The junction had 14 bases not matched to a gene; V was cut back by 5 bases and J by 6 bases. The CDR3 totals 16 residues. Germline values: CDR1 SGHVS, CDR2 FNYEAQ. The CDR3 loop is CASSDLKTGGDSEQYF. DNA for the CDR3: TGTGCCAGCAGCGACCTTAAGACAGGGGGGGATTCCGAGCAGTACTTC.

The genes are TRBV12-3 or TRBV12-4 and TRBJ1-1; D is uncertain. Trimming removed 4 bases at V and 4 bases at J, with 10 bases between. The CDR3 is made up of 13 amino acids. The CDR3 here is CASSYGLGTEAFF. Written as DNA, the CDR3 is TGTGCCAGCAGTTACGGGTTGGGCACTGAAGCTTTCTTT.

The chain has TRBV5-4 and TRBJ1-1; D is ambiguous. The V end was cut by 1 base, the J end by 2 bases, with 6 bases between. Germline loops: CDR1 SGHNT, CDR2 YYREEE (reference sequence). This CDR3 region has 13 residues. The CDR3 DNA reads as TGTGCCAGCAGCTTGTCGGTAAACACTGAAGCTTTCTTT. This gives the protein CASSLSVNTEAFF. Using reference TRBV5-4 and TRBJ1-1 for the parts outside the CDR3, the full variable domain is ETGVTQSPTHLIKTRGQQVTLRCSSQSGHNTVSWYQQALGQGPQFIFQYYREEENGRGNFPPRFSGLQFPNYSSELNVNALELDDSALYLCASSLSVNTEAFFGQGTRLTVV.

This clone was seen repeatedly, ten times or more. The J gene is TRBJ1-1, the V gene TRBV3-1 (or the pseudogene TRBV3-2), with D maybe TRBD1 (5 bases). Germline CDR1 is LGHDT and CDR2 is YNNKEL (reference sequence). V was shortened by 1 base and J by 2 bases, with 11 bases between the two germline ends. CDR3 length equals 15 residues. CDR3 bases: TGTGCCAGCAGCCAAGGGTGGACACCAAACACTGAAGCTTTCTTT. Translation gives CASSQGWTPNTEAFF.

This sequence joins TRBV7-6 and TRBJ1-1, with TRBD1 as a possible D gene (5 bases). Germline-derived CDR1 and CDR2 are SGHVS and FNYEAQ. The V gene lost 6 bases and the J gene lost 2 bases, with 16 bases spanning the gap. This CDR3 is built from 15 residues. CDR3 DNA sequence: TGTGCCAGCAGTCCCCCCCGGACACTCAACACTGAAGCTTTCTTT. It yields the protein CASSPPRTLNTEAFF.

The gene calls are TRBV6-5 and TRBJ1-6, with no clear D. The V end lost 10 bases, the J end lost 4 bases, and 17 bases lay between the germline ends. The CDR3 sequence is 15 residues long. From germline, CDR1 is MNHEY and CDR2 SVGAGI. In DNA, the CDR3 is TGTGCCACCTGTCCAAGGGCGGGGTATAATTCACCCCTCCACTTT. It is translated as CATCPRAGYNSPLHF.

The CDR3 sequence is CASALAQRYTGELFF. The CDR3 DNA sequence: TGTGCCAGCGCGTTGGCCCAGCGGTACACCGGGGAGCTGTTTTTT. This chain links TRBV3-1 (or the pseudogene TRBV3-2) with TRBJ2-2; D possibly corresponds to TRBD2 (5 bases). This CDR3 comprises 15 residues. Germline assignment: CDR1 LGHDT and CDR2 YNNKEL (reference sequence). Trimming cost V 8 bases and J 3 bases, with 16 bases left between them.

This clone was recorded a few times. The rearrangement links TRBV18 to TRBJ2-5; D gene unclear. The CDR3 spans 14 residues. Germline V gene sequence: CDR1 KGHSH, CDR2 LQKENI. The ends were cut back, 2 bases at V and 1 base at J, with 8 bases in the middle. In DNA, the CDR3 is TGTGCCAGCTCACCAGCCAGATTCCAAGAGACCCAGTACTTC. This codes for CASSPARFQETQYF.

V gene TRBV5-5 combines with J gene TRBJ1-6; D uncertain. CDR1 and CDR2 from the germline V gene are SGHKS and YYEKEE (reference sequence). There are 16 residues in the CDR3. With 1 base removed from V and 5 bases from J, the gap between germline ends came to 13 bases. The CDR3 DNA sequence: TGTGCCAGCAGCTTGCCCCCAGGCCCCAATAATTCACCCCTCCACTTT. Residues: CASSLPPGPNNSPLHF. Based on the CDR3 plus reference TRBV5-5 and TRBJ1-6, the full variable domain is DAGVTQSPTHLIKTRGQQVTLRCSPISGHKSVSWYQQVLGQGPQFIFQYYEKEERGRGNFPDRFSARQFPNYSSELNVNALLLGDSALYLCASSLPPGPNNSPLHFGNGTRLTVT.

Turning to this clone: One end of the junction is discordant with germline, which a read error may explain. The gene calls are TRBV5-6 and TRBJ2-4; tentative D call: TRBD2 (6 bases). The CDR3 consists of 11 residues. The germline CDR1 and CDR2 sequences are SGHDT and YYEEEE. The CDR3 loop is CASSRRGREDF. In DNA form, the CDR3 reads TGTGCCAGCAGCCGGAGGGGTCGCGAGGACTTC.

This chain joins TRBV9 and TRBJ1-3; D gene ambiguous. Germline values: CDR1 SGDLS, CDR2 YYNGEE. The length of the CDR3 is 14 residues. V was clipped by 6 bases and J by 1 base, with 11 bases between them. CDR3 loop: CASTVGVSGNTIYF. The CDR3, as DNA: TGTGCCAGCACCGTCGGGGTGTCTGGAAACACCATATATTTT.

The chain links TRBV27 to TRBJ1-5; 10 nucleotides agree with TRBD1. The CDR3 is 14 residues long. The germline V gene encodes CDR1 MNHEY and CDR2 SMNVEV (reference sequence). The V segment lost 8 bases and the J segment 5 bases; nucleotides outside the gene matches: 6. CDR3 in DNA: TGTGCCAGCGCCCGGGACAGGGGCTATCAGCCCCAGCATTTT. Protein product: CASARDRGYQPQHF.

This rearrangement joins TRBV19 to TRBJ2-1; 13 bases map to TRBD2. The CDR3 is made up of 16 amino acids. With V trimmed by 4 bases and J by 8 bases, 8 bases remained unmatched. Looked up from germline, CDR1 is LNHDA and CDR2 is SQIVND (reference sequence). DNA of the CDR3: TGTGCCAGTAGTACTCGGACTAGCGGGAGATTGGATGAGCAGTTCTTC. Encoded protein: CASSTRTSGRLDEQFF. Together with reference TRBV19 and TRBJ2-1, the CDR3 gives the full variable domain: DGGITQSPKYLFRKEGQNVTLSCEQNLNHDAMYWYRQDPGQGLRLIYYSQIVNDFQKGDIAEGYSVSREKKESFPLTVTSAQKNPTAFYLCASSTRTSGRLDEQFFGPGTRLTVL.

V is TRBV7-9 and J is TRBJ2-2, with 10 bases identical to TRBD1. The CDR3 is 16 residues long. With V trimmed by 5 bases and J by 4 bases, 7 bases remained unmatched. From germline, CDR1 is SEHNR and CDR2 FQNEAQ (reference sequence). The CDR3 reads CASSRQGARGTGELFF. For the CDR3, the DNA is TGTGCCAGCAGCAGACAGGGGGCCCGTGGCACCGGGGAGCTGTTTTTT.

V gene TRBV5-8 combines with J gene TRBJ2-7; 7 bases are shared with TRBD2. The CDR3 length is 14 residues. The V segment lost 4 bases and the J segment 3 bases; nucleotides outside the gene matches: 7. Germline V gives CDR1 SGHTS, CDR2 YDEGEE. The CDR3 DNA reads as TGTGCCAGCAGCCCCGGGACTATGGGCTACGAGCAGTACTTC. This translates into CASSPGTMGYEQYF.

The chain employs TRBV21-1 and TRBJ2-7; the table assigns TRBD1, which was not confirmed against the DNA. TRBV21-1 is a pseudogene locus. The CDR3 runs 16 residues. CDR3: CASSKLNRDREYEQYV. In DNA form, the CDR3 reads TGTGCCAGCAGCAAATTGAACCGGGACAGAGAATACGAGCAGTACGTC.

The chain has TRBV4-1 and TRBJ1-2; D not resolved. Germline V lookup: CDR1 MGHRA, CDR2 YSYEKL. V was trimmed by 2 bases and J by 7 bases, leaving 17 bases between them. CDR3 length equals 15 residues. The CDR3 loop is CASSQIDGFTVGYTF. In DNA form, the CDR3 reads TGCGCCAGCAGCCAAATAGACGGGTTCACCGTTGGCTACACCTTC.

The chain couples TRBV6-5 to TRBJ1-5, with D perhaps TRBD1 (6 bases). The germline CDR1 and CDR2 sequences are MNHEY and SVGAGI. This CDR3 region has 15 residues. V was pared by 6 bases and J by 3 bases, with 15 bases between. In DNA form, the CDR3 reads TGTGCCAGCAGGAAAGAACAGGGATCCAATCAGCCCCAGCATTTT. It codes for CASRKEQGSNQPQHF.

This sequence joins TRBV5-1 and TRBJ2-3; 10 bases agree with TRBD1. Per germline, CDR1 SGHRS and CDR2 YFSETQ. V dropped 2 bases and J dropped 4; count of bases not matched to a gene: 4. This CDR3 is built from 15 residues. The CDR3 reads CASSFGQGEPDTQYF. Here the CDR3 DNA reads TGCGCCAGCAGCTTCGGACAGGGGGAGCCAGATACGCAGTATTTT. The full variable domain, its missing parts supplied by reference TRBV5-1 and TRBJ2-3, is KAGVTQTPRYLIKTRGQQVTLSCSPISGHRSVSWYQQTPGQGLQFLFEYFSETQRNKGNFPGRFSGRQFSNSRSEMNVSTLELGDSALYLCASSFGQGEPDTQYFGPGTRLTVL.